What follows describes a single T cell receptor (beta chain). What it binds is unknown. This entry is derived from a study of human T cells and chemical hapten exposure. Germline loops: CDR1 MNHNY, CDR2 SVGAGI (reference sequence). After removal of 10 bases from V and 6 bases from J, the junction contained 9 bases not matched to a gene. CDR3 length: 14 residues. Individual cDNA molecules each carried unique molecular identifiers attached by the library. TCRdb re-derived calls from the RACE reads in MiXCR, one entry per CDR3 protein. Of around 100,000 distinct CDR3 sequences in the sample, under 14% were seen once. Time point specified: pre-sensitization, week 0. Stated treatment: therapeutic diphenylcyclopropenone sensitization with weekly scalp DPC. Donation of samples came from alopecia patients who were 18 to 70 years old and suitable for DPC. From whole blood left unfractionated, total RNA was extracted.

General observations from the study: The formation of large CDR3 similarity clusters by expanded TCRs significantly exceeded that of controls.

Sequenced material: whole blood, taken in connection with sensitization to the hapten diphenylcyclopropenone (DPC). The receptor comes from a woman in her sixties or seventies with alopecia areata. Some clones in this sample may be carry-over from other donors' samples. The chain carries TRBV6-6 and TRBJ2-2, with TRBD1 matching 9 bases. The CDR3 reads CATLGQGRAGELFF. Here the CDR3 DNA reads TGTGCCACCCTGGGACAGGGAAGAGCCGGGGAGCTGTTTTTT.